This paragraph covers one TCR beta chain sequence. Its binding antigen is unknown. Per-nucleotide qualities are absent, and no much larger clonotype sits a single base away. Each donor gave one peripheral blood draw, approximately 0.11 L on average, collected into heparinised tubes. Naive, central memory, regulatory and stem cell-like memory CD4+ T cells were sorted on a BD FACSAria II using a panel including CD45RO, CCR7, CD25, CD127, CD95 and CD27. Every sorted population had a purity above 95%. Right away, PBMCs were isolated by Lymphoprep density gradient centrifugation and were stained directly, with no culture step. Samples were stained and sorted in pairs, with one healthy donor and one patient per experiment, so that batch effects were minimized. The High Capacity cDNA Reverse Transcription Kit was used to reverse transcribe all of the isolated RNA, meaning that expressed TCRB transcripts were what got sequenced. Deep immunoSEQ sequencing was applied to naive, central memory and regulatory T cell samples, giving an average of approximately 3.8 million total reads per sample. After sorted cells were lysed in RLT buffer, RNA was extracted with DNase-treated RNeasy Micro or Mini kits, with the choice depending on cell number. Each cell subset was processed separately to prevent cross-contamination, with patient and healthy donor samples processed together. The immunoSEQ multiplex PCR was used to amplify TCRB sequences from cDNA, generating 87-bp fragments that spanned the CDR3 region. Amplicons were sequenced on the Illumina HiSeq platform. As for the authors' bioinformatics: Synthetic template baselines were used to correct PCR bias computationally, reads within Hamming distance 2 were collapsed together, and singletons that could not be merged were discarded. Reads were aligned against IMGT so that V, D and J genes, CDR3 length and insertions or deletions at six rearrangement sites could be assigned. Within each subset, clonotype counts were normalized to the number of sorted cells before true diversity and Gini coefficients were calculated with the tcR R package. The overlap coefficient, calculated on TCRB nucleotide sequences, was used to quantify repertoire sharing. As a proxy for the pre-selection repertoire, out-of-frame TCRB sequences from naive cells were analyzed. Sourced from immuneACCESS, this table was stored by TCRdb with only in-frame sequences that have V and J called. A share of the clones is absent; for the studies checked, an unresolved V gene accounts for under half, and the remainder has no known explanation. V, J and clone size are those of that table, while D and trimming were read from the DNA. A total of roughly 700,000 clones appear in this sample, 13% of them only once. The ten largest make up 0.022% of the sample.

The data are from a study of beta chain features in type 1 diabetes (dated by TCRdb to 2016 to 2019). Regarding the study in general: Patients and healthy donors did not differ in mean age, gender distribution, total cell number or subset yield. A total of 85 million to 110 million sorted cells were examined across all samples, and RNA yield correlated strongly with the number of cells per subset. The study compared the TCRB repertoires of sorted circulating CD4+ T cell subsets in recently diagnosed type 1 diabetes patients with those in matched healthy donors. Whereas all 28 donors provided naive and central memory subsets, regulatory and stem cell-like memory subsets were isolated from just 8 patients and roughly 8 healthy donors. Study-wide conclusions, independent of this receptor: At VDJ recombination sites, patients with type 1 diabetes made fewer insertions and deleted more nucleotides, a pattern implying thymic rearrangement abnormalities. In all four CD4+ subsets, TCRB CDR3 length was moderately but significantly shorter in type 1 diabetes patients. Shorter templates might be favored by PCR, yet because patient and control samples were amplified and corrected together, any such skew would affect both groups equally. Naive, central memory and regulatory TCRB repertoires appeared more similar among patients than among healthy donors. Because the HLA sub-analyses included only small numbers of individuals, any influence of HLA type on TCRB rearrangement was left unresolved. Because cDNA rather than genomic DNA was sequenced, highly expressing activated cells could have been over-represented, although no difference in activation and CD3 levels was found between groups.

CDR1 SGDLS and CDR2 YYNGEE are derived from the germline V gene. Inclusive of the bounding cysteine and phenylalanine, the CDR3 is 17 residues long. Only CDR3 DNA remains: 51 bases, in frame from the first base. At the junction V is shortened by 3 bases and J by 0 bases; bases outside the gene matches: 4. This TCR was recovered from a man in his late teens or twenties with type 1 diabetes. Sequencing used naive CD4+ T cells from blood. This specimen's cell subset or site label, per the study, means: true naive CD4+ T cells. The chain is encoded by TRBV9 joined to TRBJ2-1, and 12 junction bases match TRBD2. At the DNA level, the sequence is TGTGCCAGCAGCGCGACACTAGCGGGGGGCTCCTACAATGAGCAGTTCTTC. It codes for CASSATLAGGSYNEQFF. The full variable domain, completed from the reference TRBV9 and TRBJ2-1 proteins outside the CDR3, reads DSGVTQTPKHLITATGQRVTLRCSPRSGDLSVYWYQQSLDQGLQFLIQYYNGEERAKGNILERFSAQQFPDLHSELNLSSLELGDSALYFCASSATLAGGSYNEQFFGPGTRLTVL.